This is a list of T cell receptor beta chains from one sample in a study of shared clonotypes between healthy human individuals. Here immunoSEQ multiplex PCR was the method, and the copy in TCRdb shows in-frame clones only, minus some. The data hold about 330,000 clones, with roughly 84% observed a single time. The sequenced material came from memory CD8+ T cells sorted from blood. These receptors were taken from a man in his late teens or twenties in good health. Both conserved end residues are part of each CDR3. D genes are given only for firm matches. Rows may omit the clone size; those that give it use once, few, many or a size class.

V	size	D	J	DNA	CDR3
TRBV13	-	-	TRBJ2-3	TGTGCCAGCAGCTTTGGGGGCGCTATATACCTTCCAGATACGCAGTATTTT	CASSFGGAIYLPDTQYF
TRBV27	-	-	TRBJ2-3	TGTGCCAGCAGTTCGACATGGGGCACAGATACGCAGTATTTT	CASSSTWGTDTQYF
TRBV30	once	-	TRBJ1-5	TGTGCCTGGAGTGTGACTTGGGGTCAGCCCCAGCATTTT	CAWSVTWGQPQHF
TRBV27	-	-	TRBJ2-7	TGTGCCAGCAGTTTAACGGCTAGCGTCAACTACGAGCAGTACTTC	CASSLTASVNYEQYF
TRBV7-9	-	-	TRBJ1-1	TGTGCCAGCAGCCAAGACTTATGGGGCACTGAAGCTTTCTTT	CASSQDLWGTEAFF
TRBV6-4	-	-	TRBJ1-6	TGTGCCAGCAGTGCAGACAAACGGGTTAATTCACCCCTCCACTTT	CASSADKRVNSPLHF
TRBV4-1	-	-	TRBJ2-7	TGCGCCAGCAGCGACAGTTATCCCTACGAGCAGTACTTC	CASSDSYPYEQYF
TRBV5-1	few	-	TRBJ1-2	TGCGCCAGCAGCTTGGGGTCATTGGATGGCTACACCTTC	CASSLGSLDGYTF
TRBV5-6	once	-	TRBJ1-3	TGTGCCAGCAGCTTCGGAGGATCTGGAAACACCATATATTTT	CASSFGGSGNTIYF
TRBV4-1	-	-	TRBJ1-5	TGCGCCAGCAGCTCCACCAGGGGCAATTATAGCAATCAGCCCCAGCATTTT	CASSSTRGNYSNQPQHF
TRBV13	once	TRBD1	TRBJ2-7	TGTGCCAGCAGCGCGGACAGGGGCCCCCTCGAGCAGTACTTC	CASSADRGPLEQYF
TRBV19	-	-	TRBJ2-2	TGTGCCAGTAGTCCCACCCCTGGTATAGGGGACTGGGACACCGGGGAGCTGTTTTTT	CASSPTPGIGDWDTGELFF
TRBV5-6	-	-	TRBJ2-7	TGTGCCAGCAGCGCTAGCATCGAGCAGTACTTC	CASSASIEQYF